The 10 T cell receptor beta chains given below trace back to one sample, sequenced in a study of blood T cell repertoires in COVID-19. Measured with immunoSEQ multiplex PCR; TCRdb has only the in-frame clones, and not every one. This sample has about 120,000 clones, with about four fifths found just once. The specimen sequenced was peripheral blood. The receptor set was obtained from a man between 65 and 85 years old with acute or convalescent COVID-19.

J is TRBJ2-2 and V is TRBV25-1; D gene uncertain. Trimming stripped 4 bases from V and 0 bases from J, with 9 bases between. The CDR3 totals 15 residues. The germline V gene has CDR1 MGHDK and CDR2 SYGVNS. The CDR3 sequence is CASSGAIANTGELFF. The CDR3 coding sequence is TGTGCCAGCAGTGGGGCGATAGCGAACACCGGGGAGCTGTTTTTT.

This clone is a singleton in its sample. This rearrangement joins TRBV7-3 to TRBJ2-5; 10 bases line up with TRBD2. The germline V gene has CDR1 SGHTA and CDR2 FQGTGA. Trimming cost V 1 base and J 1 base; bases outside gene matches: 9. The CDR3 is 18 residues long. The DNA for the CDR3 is TGTGCCAGCAGCTTAAGTGGCCTAGCGGGGGCCCTCCAAGAGACCCAGTACTTC. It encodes CASSLSGLAGALQETQYF.

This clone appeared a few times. CDR3: CASSRGQDYGYTF. CDR3 nucleotide sequence: TGTGCCAGCAGCCGTGGACAAGACTATGGCTACACCTTC. The chain joins TRBV5-5 to TRBJ1-2; tentative D call: TRBD1 (5 bases). Per the germline V gene, CDR1 is SGHKS and CDR2 is YYEKEE (reference sequence). CDR3 length: 13 residues. Trimming stripped 4 bases from V and 3 bases from J, with 10 bases between.

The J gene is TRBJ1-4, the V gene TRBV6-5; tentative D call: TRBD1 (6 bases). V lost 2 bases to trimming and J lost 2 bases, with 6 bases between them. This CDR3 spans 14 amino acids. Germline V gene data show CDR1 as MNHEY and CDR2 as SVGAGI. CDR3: CASSYRGTNEKLFF. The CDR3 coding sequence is TGTGCCAGCAGTTACAGGGGGACTAATGAAAAACTGTTTTTT.

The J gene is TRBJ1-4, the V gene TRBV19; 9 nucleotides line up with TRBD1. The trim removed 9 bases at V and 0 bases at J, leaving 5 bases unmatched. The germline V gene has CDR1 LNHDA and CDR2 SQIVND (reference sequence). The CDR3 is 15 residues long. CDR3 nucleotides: TGTGCCAGCGGGACAGGGTTCGCAACTAATGAAAAACTGTTTTTT. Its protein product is CASGTGFATNEKLFF. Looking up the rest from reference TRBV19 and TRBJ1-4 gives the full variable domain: DGGITQSPKYLFRKEGQNVTLSCEQNLNHDAMYWYRQDPGQGLRLIYYSQIVNDFQKGDIAEGYSVSREKKESFPLTVTSAQKNPTAFYLCASGTGFATNEKLFFGSGTQLSVL.

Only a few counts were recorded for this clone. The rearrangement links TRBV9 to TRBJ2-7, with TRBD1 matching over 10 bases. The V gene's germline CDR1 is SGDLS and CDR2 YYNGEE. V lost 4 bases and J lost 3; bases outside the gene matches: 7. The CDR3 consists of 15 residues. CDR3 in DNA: TGTGCCAGCAGCCCGACGGACAGGGGGGACTACGAGCAGTACTTC. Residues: CASSPTDRGDYEQYF.

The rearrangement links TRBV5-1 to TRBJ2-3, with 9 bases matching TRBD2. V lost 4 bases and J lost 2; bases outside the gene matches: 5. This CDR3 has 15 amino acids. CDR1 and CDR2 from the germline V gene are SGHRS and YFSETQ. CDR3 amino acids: CASSPSGAITDTQYF. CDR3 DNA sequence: TGCGCCAGCAGCCCTAGCGGGGCGATCACAGATACGCAGTATTTT.

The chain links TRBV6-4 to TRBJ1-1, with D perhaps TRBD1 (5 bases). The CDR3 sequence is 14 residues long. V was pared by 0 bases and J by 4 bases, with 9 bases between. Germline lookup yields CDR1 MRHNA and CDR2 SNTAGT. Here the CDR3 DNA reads TGTGCCAGCAGTGACTCCTCCAGGGCCACTGAAGCTTTCTTT. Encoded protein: CASSDSSRATEAFF.

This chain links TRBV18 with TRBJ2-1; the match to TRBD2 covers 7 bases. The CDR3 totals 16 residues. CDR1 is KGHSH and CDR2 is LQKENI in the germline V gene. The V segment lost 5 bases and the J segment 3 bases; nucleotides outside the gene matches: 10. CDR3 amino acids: CASSDREAGHYNEQFF. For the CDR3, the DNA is TGTGCCAGCTCAGACCGTGAAGCGGGGCACTACAATGAGCAGTTCTTC.

CDR3 amino acids: CASSTPSGGAREQYF. The DNA of the CDR3 is TGTGCCAGTAGTACTCCCTCCGGGGGGGCGAGGGAGCAGTACTTC. The V call is TRBV19, the J call TRBJ2-7; 8 bases align to TRBD2. This CDR3 region has 15 residues. Germline V gives CDR1 LNHDA, CDR2 SQIVND (reference sequence). The trim removed 4 bases at V and 7 bases at J, leaving 12 bases unmatched.